The source of this T cell receptor beta chain is a study of blood T cell repertoires in COVID-19. Study at large: From T cells, B-cell-depleted T cells, or PBMCs came the material, which was cDNA or gDNA.

V gave up 6 bases and J gave up 6 bases; unmatched junction bases: 7. The germline V gene encodes CDR1 MDHEN and CDR2 SYDVKM. This CDR3 spans 14 amino acids. The authors' processing: Using reference gene primer amplification, nucleated cell counts were estimated. TCRdb's copy holds only in-frame clones and misses some; the assay was immunoSEQ multiplex PCR. V and J calls and clone size come straight from that table; D and trimming were deduced from the DNA. This table holds hundreds of thousands of clones, approximately 92% found once. Sequences were obtained from PBMCs or T cells enriched from blood (not recorded which). This rearrangement joins TRBV28 to TRBJ1-5, with 8 bases aligning to TRBD1. This clonotype was obtained from a man aged 25 to 40 who had recovered from COVID-19. In nucleotides, the CDR3 is TGTGCCAGCAGCCAGGACAGGGTCACTCAGCCCCAGCATTTT. Residues: CASSQDRVTQPQHF. Together with reference TRBV28 and TRBJ1-5, the CDR3 gives the full variable domain: DVKVTQSSRYLVKRTGEKVFLECVQDMDHENMFWYRQDPGLGLRLIYFSYDVKMKEKGDIPEGYSVSREKKERFSLILESASTNQTSMYLCASSQDRVTQPQHFGDGTRLSIL.